Listed below are T cell receptor beta chains from one sample, sequenced in a study of identical twins. TCRdb fed the 5' RACE reads into MiXCR, producing one record per CDR3 protein. The table lists some 790,000 distinct CDR3 sequences, about 18% of them singletons. The data were also submitted as part of a second study, on T cells expressing NK-cell markers.

The sample taken for sequencing was PBMCs. The receptors derive from a woman aged 18-30 years in good health. The CDR3 runs from the conserved cysteine through the conserved F or W. D genes are given only for firm matches. Some rows mark clone size as missing; the rest say once, few, many or name a class of expanded clone.

J gene: TRBJ2-3
CDR3 length: 15
D gene: TRBD2
clone size: -
V gene: TRBV20-1
CDR3 DNA: TGCAGTGCTAGAGATCCGGGGGGGGTATTACATACGCAGTATTTT
CDR3 protein: CSARDPGGVLHTQYF

J gene: TRBJ2-2
CDR3 length: 15
D gene: TRBD1
clone size: -
V gene: TRBV9
CDR3 DNA: TGTGCCAGCAGCGGTGGGGCAGGGGGCACCGGGGAGCTGTTTTTT
CDR3 protein: CASSGGAGGTGELFF

J gene: TRBJ2-1
CDR3 length: 17
D gene: TRBD1
clone size: -
V gene: TRBV5-6
CDR3 DNA: TGTGCCAGCAGCCGACCGGGACAGGCCGCCTATGTCGATGAGCAGTTCTTC
CDR3 protein: CASSRPGQAAYVDEQFF

J gene: TRBJ2-1
CDR3 length: 14
D gene: TRBD1
clone size: -
V gene: TRBV6-1
CDR3 DNA: TGTGCCAGCTTTAGGACAGGGGGCTTGAATGAGCAGTTCTTC
CDR3 protein: CASFRTGGLNEQFF

J gene: TRBJ2-1
CDR3 length: 16
D gene: TRBD2
clone size: few
V gene: TRBV12-3/TRBV12-4
CDR3 DNA: TGTGCCAGCAGTCCAACGGATAGCGGGGGGGGCGATGAGCAGTTCTTC
CDR3 protein: CASSPTDSGGGDEQFF

J gene: TRBJ2-5
CDR3 length: 14
D gene: -
clone size: -
V gene: TRBV9
CDR3 DNA: TGTGCCAGCAGCGCGAGGACCTCACGAGAGACCCAGTACTTC
CDR3 protein: CASSARTSRETQYF

J gene: TRBJ2-7
CDR3 length: 16
D gene: -
clone size: -
V gene: TRBV6-2/TRBV6-3
CDR3 DNA: TGTGCCAGCAGTTCTTTCGTAGAGCGGGCATCCTACGAGCAGTACTTC
CDR3 protein: CASSSFVERASYEQYF

J gene: TRBJ2-6
CDR3 length: 17
D gene: -
clone size: -
V gene: TRBV10-2
CDR3 DNA: TGCGCCAGCAGTGTGAGTCTTCTAAGAGCGGGGGCCAACGTCCTGACTTTC
CDR3 protein: CASSVSLLRAGANVLTF

J gene: TRBJ2-7
CDR3 length: 18
D gene: -
clone size: -
V gene: TRBV27
CDR3 DNA: TGTGCCAGCAGTTTATCAACCCCCCCTCAGTGGAGTTACTACGAGCAGTACTTC
CDR3 protein: CASSLSTPPQWSYYEQYF

J gene: TRBJ2-1
CDR3 length: 13
D gene: -
clone size: few
V gene: TRBV3-1
CDR3 DNA: TGTGCCAGCAGCCAAGGAGTACCCAATGAGCAGTTCTTC
CDR3 protein: CASSQGVPNEQFF

J gene: TRBJ1-2
CDR3 length: 15
D gene: -
clone size: few
V gene: TRBV7-2
CDR3 DNA: TGTGCCAGCAGCTTTGGCGGAAGGGGCGTCTATGGCTACACCTTC
CDR3 protein: CASSFGGRGVYGYTF

J gene: TRBJ1-4
CDR3 length: 15
D gene: -
clone size: few
V gene: TRBV20-1
CDR3 DNA: TGCAGTGCTAGAGATCGGGGGGCGGGGGATGAAAAACTGTTTTTT
CDR3 protein: CSARDRGAGDEKLFF

J gene: TRBJ2-7
CDR3 length: 15
D gene: TRBD1
clone size: few
V gene: TRBV20-1
CDR3 DNA: TGCAGTGCTAGAGGGGTCGGGACAGGGGTTTACGAGCAGTACTTC
CDR3 protein: CSARGVGTGVYEQYF

J gene: TRBJ2-7
CDR3 length: 13
D gene: -
clone size: -
V gene: TRBV5-1
CDR3 DNA: TGCGCCAGTCGGGGGACTGGAACCAACGAGCAGTACTTC
CDR3 protein: CASRGTGTNEQYF

J gene: TRBJ2-2
CDR3 length: 16
D gene: TRBD1
clone size: few
V gene: TRBV24-1
CDR3 DNA: TGTGCCACCAGTGATCCTGGACAGGGAAACACCGGGGAGCTGTTTTTT
CDR3 protein: CATSDPGQGNTGELFF

J gene: TRBJ2-7
CDR3 length: 14
D gene: -
clone size: -
V gene: TRBV27
CDR3 DNA: TGTGCCAGCAGTTTATTCAACTCAGTGGGCGAGCAGTACTTC
CDR3 protein: CASSLFNSVGEQYF

J gene: TRBJ2-1
CDR3 length: 15
D gene: TRBD2
clone size: -
V gene: TRBV7-9
CDR3 DNA: TGTGCCAGCAGCTTAACAGCGGGAGCGCACAATGAGCAGTTCTTC
CDR3 protein: CASSLTAGAHNEQFF